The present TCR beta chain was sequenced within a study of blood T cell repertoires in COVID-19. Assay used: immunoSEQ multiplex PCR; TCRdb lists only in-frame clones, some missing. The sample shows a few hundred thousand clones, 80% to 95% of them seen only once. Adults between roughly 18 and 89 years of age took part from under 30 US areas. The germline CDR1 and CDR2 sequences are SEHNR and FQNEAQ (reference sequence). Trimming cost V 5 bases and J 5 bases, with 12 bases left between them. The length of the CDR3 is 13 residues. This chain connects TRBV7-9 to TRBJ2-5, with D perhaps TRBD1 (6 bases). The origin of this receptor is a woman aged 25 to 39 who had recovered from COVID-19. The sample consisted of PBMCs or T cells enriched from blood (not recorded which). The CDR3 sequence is CASSRGQLETQYF. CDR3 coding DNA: TGTGCCAGCAGCAGGGGACAATTGGAGACCCAGTACTTC.